The 10 T cell receptor beta chains below were found in one sample sequenced in a study of liver allograft versus peripheral blood T cells. Study overall: Repertoires from peripheral blood of liver transplant recipients were compared with those inside their transplanted livers.

TCRdb used MiXCR to reprocess the reads, holding one entry per CDR3 protein. This sample yields 2,000 to 3,000 distinct CDR3 sequences, of which approximately 19% are seen a single time; about 40% belongs to the top ten. All receptors derive from a human patient who had a liver transplant. Some T cells may arise from the graft donor.

This clonotype is categorized as medium-sized (0.01 to 0.1%). J is TRBJ1-2 and V is TRBV5-5; D unclear. This CDR3 spans 17 amino acids. CDR1 is SGHKS and CDR2 is YYEKEE in the germline V gene (reference sequence). Trimming removed 2 bases at V and 8 bases at J, with 25 bases between. The CDR3 here is CASSLVGRRSTAGGYTF. CDR3 DNA sequence: TGTGCCAGCAGCTTAGTAGGCCGAAGGAGTACTGCCGGGGGCTACACCTTC.

The CDR3 region has the DNA TGCAGTGCTAGAGATCCCCTAGCGGGATCCACAGATACGCAGTATTTT. Amino acids: CSARDPLAGSTDTQYF. V is TRBV20-1 and J is TRBJ2-3; 9 positions agree with TRBD2. J was trimmed by 2 bases and V by 0 bases; bases with no gene match: 6. The CDR3 extends over 16 amino acids. Germline values: CDR1 DFQATT, CDR2 SNEGSKA (reference sequence).

By share, this clonotype counts as medium-sized. The chain uses TRBV6-2 or TRBV6-3 and TRBJ2-7, with TRBD2 identical over 8 bases. Losses at the gene ends were 5 bases for V and 9 bases for J; bases not matched to a gene: 18. This CDR3 has 16 amino acids. CDR1 and CDR2 (germline): MNHEY, SVGEGT. The CDR3 DNA sequence: TGTGCCAGCAGTGGTGAAGAGGGACTAGTCGTTTATTGGCAGTACTTC. Translated, it gives CASSGEEGLVVYWQYF.

Notes on this clonotype: A far larger clone lies a single base away; this is likely a read error. J is TRBJ2-7 and V is TRBV6-1, with 10 bases lining up with TRBD2. This CDR3 region has 15 residues. V gave up 0 bases and J gave up 7 bases; unmatched junction bases: 6. From germline, CDR1 is MNHNS and CDR2 SASEGT. The DNA of the CDR3 is TGTGCCAGCAGTGAAGCTAGCGGGGGGTACAATGAGCAGTACTTC. This encodes CASSEASGGYNEQYF.

This clonotype ranks as medium-sized. V gene TRBV6-5 combines with J gene TRBJ1-2, with TRBD1 identical over 7 bases. The J segment lost 6 bases and the V segment lost 2 bases, leaving 3 bases of the junction unmatched. CDR3 length equals 13 residues. Germline CDR1 is MNHEY and CDR2 is SVGAGI. The CDR3 region is CASSYPDRDGYTF. The CDR3, as DNA: TGTGCCAGCAGTTACCCAGACAGGGATGGCTACACCTTC.

The CDR3 spells CSARPLGGPGSPGEQFF. CDR3 nucleotide sequence: TGCAGTGCTAGACCCTTAGGGGGGCCAGGGAGTCCGGGTGAGCAGTTCTTC. J is TRBJ2-1 and V is TRBV20-1; D possibly matches TRBD1 or TRBD2 (6 bases each). Trimming pared 2 bases from V and 9 bases from J, leaving 26 bases between. Per the germline V gene, CDR1 is DFQATT and CDR2 is SNEGSKA (reference sequence). The CDR3 spans 17 residues.

This clonotype is termed medium-sized (0.01 to 0.1%). This CDR3 is CASSPGQDTGELFF. The CDR3, as DNA: TGTGCCAGCAGTCCGGGACAGGACACCGGGGAGCTGTTTTTT. The V call is TRBV6-2 or TRBV6-3, the J call TRBJ2-2; 8 bases agree with TRBD1. The CDR3 contains 14 residues. V lost 5 bases, J lost 3 bases, and 2 bases stayed unmatched. Germline-derived CDR1 and CDR2 are MNHEY and SVGEGT.

The table lists this clonotype with a few counts. This chain joins TRBV20-1 and TRBJ1-6; D gene unclear. Germline values: CDR1 DFQATT, CDR2 SNEGSKA (reference sequence). V was pared by 3 bases and J by 7 bases, with 16 bases between. The CDR3 is 15 residues long. DNA for the CDR3: TGCAGTGCTAGTCCCTATAGGGATTTGAATTCACCCCTCCACTTT. Residues: CSASPYRDLNSPLHF.

By share, this clonotype ranks as medium-sized. The gene calls are TRBV19 and TRBJ2-1; D is unresolved. The CDR3 has 11 amino acids. The germline V and J ends were trimmed by 2 bases and 8 bases, with 4 bases remaining between them. The germline CDR1 and CDR2 sequences are LNHDA and SQIVND (reference sequence). The CDR3 reads CASSIRHEQFF. The CDR3 DNA follows: TGTGCCAGTAGTATAAGGCATGAGCAGTTCTTC.

In this sample, this clonotype turned up many times. This chain links TRBV7-9 with TRBJ1-2; D unresolved. V lost 0 bases to trimming and J lost 3 bases, with 11 bases between them. This CDR3 has 15 amino acids. Germline V gene sequence: CDR1 SEHNR, CDR2 FQNEAQ (reference sequence). CDR3 region: CASSLATPADYGYTF. As DNA, the CDR3 is TGTGCCAGCAGCTTAGCGACCCCAGCGGACTATGGCTACACCTTC.